This T cell receptor (beta chain) emerged from a study of blood T cell repertoires in COVID-19. Per the study methods: Amplification from reference gene primers served as the basis for estimated nucleated cell counts. Generated by immunoSEQ multiplex PCR, the TCRdb table keeps only in-frame clones and is missing some. For V, J and clone size, that table is used; D and trimming come from the DNA. This table has 130,000 or so clones, around 90% appearing once. This CDR3 region has 16 residues. Trimming cost V 4 bases and J 2 bases; bases outside gene matches: 8. Per the germline V gene, CDR1 is LNHDA and CDR2 is SQIVND (reference sequence).

Sample: peripheral blood. The chain has TRBV19 and TRBJ2-7, with 10 bases matching TRBD1. The source of this sequence is a woman aged 55-70 years with acute or convalescent COVID-19. CDR3 loop: CASSNSGTGDPYEQYF. The CDR3 DNA follows: TGTGCCAGTAGTAACTCCGGGACAGGGGACCCCTACGAGCAGTACTTC.